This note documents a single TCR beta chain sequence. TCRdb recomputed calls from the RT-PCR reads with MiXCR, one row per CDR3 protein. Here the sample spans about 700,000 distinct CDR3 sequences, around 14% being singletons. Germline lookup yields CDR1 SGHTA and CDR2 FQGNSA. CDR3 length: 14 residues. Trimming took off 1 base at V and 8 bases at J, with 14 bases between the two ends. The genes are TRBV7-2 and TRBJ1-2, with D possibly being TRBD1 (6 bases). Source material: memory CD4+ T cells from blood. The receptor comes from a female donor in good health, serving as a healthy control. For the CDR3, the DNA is TGTGCCAGCAGCTTAGTTGCTGCGCAGGGGGGCTACACCTTC. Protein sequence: CASSLVAAQGGYTF.